This T cell receptor (beta chain) was identified during a study of early T cells in non-severe SARS-CoV-2 infection. Study at large: Bulk RNA from unsorted whole blood was sequenced; chains were unpaired.

CDR3 length equals 13 residues. With 3 bases removed from V and 2 bases from J, the gap between germline ends came to 7 bases. This clonotype has more than one count but fewer than ten. MiXCR, applied by TCRdb to the 5' RACE reads, yields one record per CDR3 protein. Altogether more than 60,000 distinct CDR3 sequences are present, roughly 13% being singletons, with the ten largest covering nearly 6%. This chain uses TRBV12-3 or TRBV12-4 with TRBJ1-1; D not resolved. This sequence originates from an adult who was a healthcare worker with PCR-confirmed SARS-CoV-2 infection or an uninfected control (not recorded which). The specimen was whole blood. The CDR3 DNA sequence: TGTGCCAGCAGTTTCCCAGGAAACACTGAAGCTTTCTTT. Encoded protein: CASSFPGNTEAFF.